The present TCR beta chain was sequenced within a study of T cells in Graves' hyperthyroidism and ophthalmopathy. Study-level information: Peripheral blood draws took place at initial diagnosis, ahead of any treatment. The study, taken as a whole, reports: The blood repertoire included most of the expanded thyroid clonotypes above 0.001. Ophthalmopathy was predicted by the model a median of approximately 6 months ahead of onset.

It was at first hyperthyroidism diagnosis, before any ophthalmopathy symptoms, that the blood sample was taken. Trimming removed 1 base from V and 4 bases from J, with 13 bases in between. Looked up from germline, CDR1 is SNHLY and CDR2 is FYNNEI. CDR3 length equals 15 residues. What was amplified from RNA transcripts were TCR beta CDR3 regions. A set of HTBI primers served as the primers for a first-round RT-PCR of the TCR CDR3. One entry per CDR3 protein, called by TCRdb with MiXCR from the multiplex PCR reads. The sample includes hundreds of thousands of distinct CDR3 sequences, approximately 15% of them seen just once. With respect to this clonotype: The target antigen is unknown.

This receptor was identified in a woman in her twenties or thirties with Graves' hyperthyroidism that later progressed to Graves' ophthalmopathy. Sequencing used blood. This chain uses TRBV2 with TRBJ1-1; D not certain. CDR3 sequence reads: CASSEVGRVGTEAFF. The CDR3, as DNA: TGTGCCAGCAGTGAAGTCGGAAGGGTGGGCACTGAAGCTTTCTTT.